These T cell receptor beta chains were read from a single sample in a study of beta chain features in type 1 diabetes. Measured with immunoSEQ multiplex PCR; TCRdb has only the in-frame clones, and not every one. The repertoire has around 350,000 clones, around 13% of them found once; the top ten carry 0.017%. What was sequenced was naive CD4+ T cells from blood. The source of these receptors is a man between 18 and 35 years old in good health. Both conserved end residues are part of each CDR3. D genes are given only for firm matches. The size field is filled for only some rows; it gives once, few, many or a size class.

d_gene: NA; v_gene: TRBV5-1; abundance: NA; j_gene: TRBJ2-1; CDR3aa: CASSLDSGSYNEQFF; CDR3nt: TGCGCCAGCAGCTTGGATTCAGGATCCTACAATGAGCAGTTCTTC
d_gene: NA; v_gene: TRBV7-2; abundance: few; j_gene: TRBJ1-2; CDR3aa: CASSLAGSRSGYTF; CDR3nt: TGTGCCAGCAGCTTAGCCGGGTCCCGCAGCGGCTACACCTTC
d_gene: NA; v_gene: TRBV28; abundance: NA; j_gene: TRBJ2-2; CDR3aa: CASSSTSRYTGELFF; CDR3nt: TGTGCCAGCAGTTCCACTAGCAGATACACCGGGGAGCTGTTTTTT
d_gene: TRBD1; v_gene: TRBV27; abundance: few; j_gene: TRBJ2-3; CDR3aa: CASSSSTGSADTQYF; CDR3nt: TGTGCCAGCAGTTCGTCGACAGGGTCTGCAGATACGCAGTATTTT
d_gene: TRBD1; v_gene: TRBV5-6; abundance: NA; j_gene: TRBJ1-5; CDR3aa: CASSLGQGSQPQHF; CDR3nt: TGTGCCAGCAGCTTGGGACAGGGAAGTCAGCCCCAGCATTTT
d_gene: NA; v_gene: TRBV23-1; abundance: many; j_gene: TRBJ2-2; CDR3aa: CASSQSIGGGRKTGELFF; CDR3nt: TGCGCCAGCAGTCAATCGATTGGAGGAGGGCGAAAAACCGGGGAGCTGTTTTTT
d_gene: NA; v_gene: TRBV10-3; abundance: few; j_gene: TRBJ2-7; CDR3aa: CAISEAGDYEQYF; CDR3nt: TGTGCCATCAGTGAGGCCGGAGACTACGAGCAGTACTTC
d_gene: TRBD2; v_gene: TRBV10-3; abundance: NA; j_gene: TRBJ2-7; CDR3aa: CAISESSGVAVYLFDEQYF; CDR3nt: TGTGCCATCAGTGAGTCAAGCGGGGTAGCGGTTTATTTATTTGACGAGCAGTACTTC
d_gene: TRBD2; v_gene: TRBV30; abundance: few; j_gene: TRBJ2-7; CDR3aa: CAWSSSWTRNEQYF; CDR3nt: TGTGCCTGGAGCTCCTCCTGGACTAGGAACGAGCAGTACTTC
d_gene: NA; v_gene: TRBV6-1; abundance: few; j_gene: TRBJ2-7; CDR3aa: CASRRSLGAGEQYF; CDR3nt: TGTGCCAGCAGGCGTTCTCTGGGGGCAGGTGAGCAGTACTTC
d_gene: NA; v_gene: TRBV29-1; abundance: NA; j_gene: TRBJ2-2; CDR3aa: CSVEDYLPGGELFF; CDR3nt: TGCAGCGTTGAAGATTACCTACCAGGCGGGGAGCTGTTTTTT
d_gene: TRBD1; v_gene: TRBV7-9; abundance: NA; j_gene: TRBJ1-1; CDR3aa: CASSRRWDSNTEAFF; CDR3nt: TGTGCCAGCAGCCGACGGTGGGACAGCAACACTGAAGCTTTCTTT
d_gene: NA; v_gene: TRBV6-6; abundance: NA; j_gene: TRBJ2-1; CDR3aa: CASSSSGSSYNEQFF; CDR3nt: TGTGCCAGCAGTTCCTCGGGCAGCTCCTACAATGAGCAGTTCTTC
d_gene: TRBD2; v_gene: TRBV5-6; abundance: NA; j_gene: TRBJ2-3; CDR3aa: CASSLSGRATDTQYF; CDR3nt: TGTGCCAGCAGCTTAAGCGGGAGGGCAACAGATACGCAGTATTTT
d_gene: NA; v_gene: TRBV19; abundance: NA; j_gene: TRBJ2-6; CDR3aa: CASSIYYVAGANVLTF; CDR3nt: TGTGCCAGTAGTATCTACTACGTTGCTGGGGCCAACGTCCTGACTTTC
d_gene: TRBD2; v_gene: TRBV2; abundance: NA; j_gene: TRBJ2-7; CDR3aa: CASSVPRETQRKQYF; CDR3nt: TGTGCCAGCAGTGTGCCGCGGGAGACCCAGAGAAAGCAGTACTTC
d_gene: TRBD1; v_gene: TRBV28; abundance: NA; j_gene: TRBJ1-2; CDR3aa: CASSNPQGTYGYTF; CDR3nt: TGTGCCAGCAGTAATCCACAGGGGACCTATGGCTACACCTTC
d_gene: NA; v_gene: TRBV7-3; abundance: few; j_gene: TRBJ1-5; CDR3aa: CASSETGLDQPQHF; CDR3nt: TGTGCCAGCAGCGAGACAGGTTTGGACCAGCCCCAGCATTTT
d_gene: NA; v_gene: TRBV7-2; abundance: few; j_gene: TRBJ1-2; CDR3aa: CASSPPGHRNYGYTF; CDR3nt: TGTGCCAGCAGCCCCCCAGGGCATAGAAACTATGGCTACACCTTC
d_gene: NA; v_gene: TRBV7-3; abundance: NA; j_gene: TRBJ2-1; CDR3aa: CASSFRGYNEQFF; CDR3nt: TGTGCCAGCAGCTTCCGGGGTTACAATGAGCAGTTCTTC
d_gene: TRBD1; v_gene: TRBV7-2; abundance: few; j_gene: TRBJ1-6; CDR3aa: CASSLRQGGGSPLHF; CDR3nt: TGTGCCAGCAGCCTAAGACAGGGGGGGGGTTCACCCCTCCACTTT
d_gene: NA; v_gene: TRBV29-1; abundance: NA; j_gene: TRBJ1-1; CDR3aa: CSQEGGVGTEAFF; CDR3nt: TGCAGTCAGGAGGGGGGGGTCGGCACTGAAGCTTTCTTT
d_gene: NA; v_gene: TRBV28; abundance: NA; j_gene: TRBJ2-7; CDR3aa: CASSLPRALTEQYF; CDR3nt: TGTGCCAGCAGTTTACCCAGGGCATTGACCGAGCAGTACTTC
d_gene: NA; v_gene: TRBV6-5; abundance: NA; j_gene: TRBJ2-6; CDR3aa: CASRGHSGANVLTF; CDR3nt: TGTGCCAGCAGAGGACACTCTGGGGCCAACGTCCTGACTTTC
d_gene: TRBD2; v_gene: TRBV19; abundance: NA; j_gene: TRBJ2-4; CDR3aa: CASKFTSGAVNIQYF; CDR3nt: TGTGCCAGTAAATTCACTAGCGGAGCGGTAAACATTCAGTACTTC
d_gene: TRBD2; v_gene: TRBV7-3; abundance: few; j_gene: TRBJ2-3; CDR3aa: CASSLTGLAGGADTQYF; CDR3nt: TGTGCCAGCAGCTTAACGGGACTAGCGGGGGGGGCAGATACGCAGTATTTT
d_gene: NA; v_gene: TRBV7-9; abundance: few; j_gene: TRBJ1-4; CDR3aa: CASSSTLPREKLFF; CDR3nt: TGTGCCAGCAGCTCTACTCTACCCCGTGAAAAACTGTTTTTT
d_gene: NA; v_gene: TRBV30; abundance: NA; j_gene: TRBJ1-5; CDR3aa: CASGGSNQPQHF; CDR3nt: TGTGCCTCGGGGGGTAGCAATCAGCCCCAGCATTTT
d_gene: NA; v_gene: TRBV30; abundance: once; j_gene: TRBJ1-2; CDR3aa: CAWSYRYSGYTF; CDR3nt: TGTGCCTGGAGTTATCGCTACAGTGGCTACACCTTC
d_gene: NA; v_gene: TRBV9; abundance: few; j_gene: TRBJ2-7; CDR3aa: CASSVGGTGGYEQYF; CDR3nt: TGTGCCAGCAGCGTAGGGGGGACCGGGGGTTACGAGCAGTACTTC
d_gene: TRBD1; v_gene: TRBV4-3; abundance: NA; j_gene: TRBJ1-6; CDR3aa: CASSQARNRDRDNSPLHF; CDR3nt: TGCGCCAGCAGCCAAGCCAGAAACCGGGACAGGGACAATTCACCCCTCCACTTT